The 26 T cell receptor beta chains below come from one sample, sequenced in a study of Tregs in tolerant kidney transplant recipients. The assay was immunoSEQ multiplex PCR, and TCRdb's table has in-frame clones only and misses some. The sample's table shows more than 45,000 clones. Sequenced here: CD4+ T cells from blood, sampled before the transplant. These receptors were obtained from a human donor who received a combined kidney and bone marrow transplant.

A word on this clone: From the germline J gene comes the end of the CDR3, since the read stops 3 residues before it. The chain combines TRBV20-1 with TRBJ2-7, with 10 bases fitting TRBD2. In germline, CDR1 is DFQATT, CDR2 SNEGSKA (reference sequence). The CDR3 extends over 15 amino acids. Trimming at V came to 6 bases and at J to 3 bases, leaving 11 bases not matched to a gene. The CDR3 here is CSARPPAGGLYEQYF. CDR3 bases read: TGCAGTGCCCGCCCCCCAGCGGGAGGGCTCTACGAG.

A word on this clone: The read gets to within 3 residues of the CDR3 end, and the germline J gene fills in the rest. The V and J genes are TRBV20-1 and TRBJ2-7; 10 bases are shared with TRBD1. CDR3 length equals 14 residues. Germline lookup yields CDR1 DFQATT and CDR2 SNEGSKA (reference sequence). J was trimmed by 2 bases and V by 5 bases; bases with no gene match: 6. The DNA read from the CDR3 is TGCAGTGCTCCCCGGACAGGGGGGACCTACGAG. Its translation: CSAPRTGGTYE. Given in full, the CDR3 is CSAPRTGGTYEQYF.

On this clone itself: The CDR3 end is not reached by the read, which stops 3 residues before it; the germline J gene fills it in. This chain connects TRBV7-3 to TRBJ2-1, with 11 nucleotides matching TRBD2. This CDR3 is 17 amino acids long. V trimming: 5 bases; J trimming: 1 base; junction bases outside the gene matches: 7. CDR1 is SGHTA and CDR2 is FQGTGA in the germline V gene. The sequenced CDR3 bases are TGTGCCAGCAGCGCCCGACTAGCGGGATCTTCCTACAATGAG. Translation gives CASSARLAGSSYNE. The CDR3 as a whole reads CASSARLAGSSYNEQFF.

Of note for this clone: The CDR3 end lies 3 residues beyond the end of the read and is filled in from the germline J gene. This chain connects TRBV5-8 to TRBJ2-3, with 7 bases matching TRBD2. V was clipped by 6 bases and J by 2 bases; unmatched bases: 9. Germline V gene lookup returns CDR1 SGHTS and CDR2 YDEGEE. This CDR3 comprises 15 residues. The sequenced CDR3 bases are TGTGCCAGCAAAGCGGGGACTGGTAACACAGATACG. Protein product: CASKAGTGNTDT. The entire CDR3 reads CASKAGTGNTDTQYF.

Turning to this clone: The read stops 3 residues short of the end of the CDR3; the missing end is completed from the germline J gene. The chain carries TRBV5-1 and TRBJ2-7; 10 nucleotides line up with TRBD2. The CDR3 is 15 amino acids. Germline V gene sequence: CDR1 SGHRS, CDR2 YFSETQ. With 0 bases clipped from V and 4 bases from J, the junction kept 4 bases outside the gene matches. This CDR3 reads CASSLELAGPYEQYF. The part of the CDR3 DNA that was read is TGCGCCAGCAGCTTGGAACTAGCGGGGCCTTACGAG.

For this clone: The read terminates 3 residues before the CDR3 end, so the remaining end is supplied by the germline J gene. This chain uses TRBV20-1 with TRBJ1-2, with D perhaps matching TRBD1 (5 bases). This CDR3 is built from 13 residues. Germline CDR1 DFQATT, CDR2 SNEGSKA (reference sequence). Trimming pared 2 bases from V and 4 bases from J, leaving 11 bases between. The covered CDR3 bases are TGCAGTGCTAGACCAGGGAATTCCTATGGC. This sequence encodes CSARPGNSYG. In full, the CDR3 reads CSARPGNSYGYTF.

Worth noting for this clone: The missing CDR3 end, 3 residues past where the read stops, is filled in from the germline J gene. This chain uses TRBV7-9 with TRBJ1-4; TRBD1 matches at 8 bases. Germline V lookup: CDR1 SEHNR, CDR2 FQNEAQ (reference sequence). Trimming removed 1 base from V and 4 bases from J; junction bases left unmatched: 2. The CDR3 sequence is 15 residues long. The DNA read from the CDR3 is TGTGCCAGCAGCTTAGGGGACAGGAATAATGAAAAA. This translates into CASSLGDRNNEK. The CDR3 reads in full as CASSLGDRNNEKLFF.

As concerns this clone: The DNA ends 3 residues before the CDR3 does, and the rest of the CDR3 is filled in from the germline J gene. The rearrangement uses TRBV20-1 and TRBJ2-5; the D gene is possibly TRBD1 (5 bases). CDR1 and CDR2 from the germline V gene are DFQATT and SNEGSKA (reference sequence). V lost 4 bases, J lost 3 bases, and 6 bases lay in between. The CDR3 contains 11 residues. Incomplete CDR3 DNA: TGCAGTGCTACAGGGAAAGAGACC. This translates into CSATGKET. The full CDR3 protein reads CSATGKETQYF.

A remark on this clone: The read finishes 3 residues shy of the CDR3 end, and the germline J gene is used to complete it. The V gene is TRBV6-4, the J gene TRBJ2-5; D might be TRBD1 (5 bases). Germline loops: CDR1 MRHNA, CDR2 SNTAGT. The CDR3 runs to 13 residues. V lost 8 bases and J lost 5, with 15 bases in between. The sequenced CDR3 bases are TGTGCCAGCTCCCCCAGGGCTACGGAGACC. Translated: CASSPRATET. The CDR3 in full is CASSPRATETQYF.

A word on this clone: The read falls 3 residues short of the CDR3 end, and the missing part is taken from the germline J gene. The chain employs TRBV6-2 or TRBV6-3 and TRBJ2-1; the match to TRBD1 covers 7 bases. This CDR3 comprises 14 residues. J gave up 4 bases and V 11 bases, and 11 bases lay outside the gene matches. Germline V gene data show CDR1 as MNHEY and CDR2 as SVGEGT. Partial CDR3 DNA: TGTGCCGTGACAGAGGGGGCTAGATACAATGAG. Translated, it gives CAVTEGARYNE. The entire CDR3 sequence reads CAVTEGARYNEQFF.

As to this clone: The read ends 3 residues early relative to the CDR3; the germline J gene fills the gap. The chain employs TRBV5-1 and TRBJ2-3; maybe TRBD1 (5 bases). Germline V gene data show CDR1 as SGHRS and CDR2 as YFSETQ. The ends were cut back, 2 bases at V and 4 bases at J, with 11 bases in the middle. There are 14 residues in the CDR3. CDR3 sequence reads: CASSFGAEADTQYF. The sequenced CDR3 bases are TGCGCCAGCAGCTTTGGGGCCGAAGCAGATACG.

Worth noting for this clone: The read comes to an end 3 residues before the CDR3 does, leaving the germline J gene to fill in the end. The J gene is TRBJ2-2, the V gene TRBV7-3; the match to TRBD2 covers 10 bases. CDR3 length: 16 amino acids. Germline V CDR1 and CDR2: SGHTA, FQGTGA. V lost 5 bases to trimming and J lost 5 bases; unmatched junction nucleotides: 8. CDR3 DNA, as far as it was read: TGTGCCAGCAGCCGATCTAGCGGGAGCGAGACCGGGGAG. Encoded protein: CASSRSSGSETGE. The whole CDR3 sequence is CASSRSSGSETGELFF.

Worth noting for this clone: The read is 3 residues too short to cover the CDR3 end, so that end is filled in from the germline J gene. This chain connects TRBV20-1 to TRBJ2-7, with 7 nucleotides matching TRBD2. Looked up from germline, CDR1 is DFQATT and CDR2 is SNEGSKA (reference sequence). V gave up 4 bases and J gave up 4 bases; unmatched junction bases: 7. The CDR3 contains 13 residues. CDR3 DNA, as far as it was read: TGCAGTGCTACTAGAGCGGGAAAGTACGAG. Translated: CSATRAGKYE. The entire CDR3 reads CSATRAGKYEQYF.

Turning to this clone: The CDR3 is cut off 3 residues early in the read; its end comes from the germline J gene. The chain joins TRBV12-3 or TRBV12-4 to TRBJ2-1, with TRBD2 matching over 8 bases. With V trimmed by 5 bases and J by 3 bases, 3 bases remained unmatched. The CDR3 length is 14 residues. The CDR3 sequence is CASSRTSYYNEQFF. The CDR3 DNA, read in part, is TGTGCCAGCAGTCGGACTAGCTACTACAATGAG.

As concerns this clone: The CDR3 extends 3 residues past the end of the read, so its final part is completed from the germline J gene. The V gene is TRBV19, the J gene TRBJ1-4; tentatively, D is TRBD1 (5 bases). The CDR3 length is 17 residues. The germline gives CDR1 LNHDA, CDR2 SQIVND (reference sequence). The V gene lost 9 bases and the J gene lost 0 bases, with 20 bases spanning the gap. This CDR3 is CASNFRGGEPTNEKLFF. CDR3 DNA (partial): TGTGCCAGCAACTTTAGGGGTGGTGAACCAACTAATGAAAAA.

Notes on this clone: With the read ending 3 residues before the CDR3 end, the germline J gene is used to fill in that end. The chain couples TRBV18 to TRBJ2-4; the match to TRBD1 covers 9 bases. With V trimmed by 3 bases and J by 6 bases, 0 bases remained unmatched. Germline V gives CDR1 KGHSH, CDR2 LQKENI. The CDR3 runs to 13 residues. The CDR3: CASSPGQGNIQYF. CDR3 DNA (partial): TGTGCCAGCTCACCGGGACAGGGAAACATT.

The sequenced part of the CDR3 DNA is TGTGCCAGCAGTGACAGACAGGGCGTCAACACTGAA. Its protein is CASSDRQGVNTE. The full CDR3 protein reads CASSDRQGVNTEAFF. The V gene is TRBV2, the J gene TRBJ1-1, with 7 bases that match TRBD1. Coverage ceases 3 residues before the CDR3 finishes, and the germline J gene fills in the end. Germline V lookup: CDR1 SNHLY, CDR2 FYNNEI. V was pared by 3 bases and J by 2 bases, with 6 bases of the junction left unmatched. This CDR3 contains 15 residues.

Worth noting for this clone: The CDR3 end falls 3 residues outside the read, so it is completed with the germline J gene. The chain recombines TRBV7-8 with TRBJ1-2, with 8 positions matching TRBD1. The J segment lost 4 bases and the V segment lost 5 bases, leaving 9 bases of the junction unmatched. The CDR3 contains 15 residues. CDR1 and CDR2 from the germline V gene are SGHVS and FQNEAQ. CDR3: CASSPGQGWVYGYTF. CDR3 DNA (partial): TGTGCCAGCAGCCCTGGACAGGGCTGGGTCTATGGC.

Note on this clone: The CDR3 end lies 3 residues beyond the end of the read and is filled in from the germline J gene. This rearrangement joins TRBV19 to TRBJ2-2; 7 bases align to TRBD2. Germline V gives CDR1 LNHDA, CDR2 SQIVND (reference sequence). Trimming cost V 6 bases and J 0 bases; bases outside gene matches: 7. CDR3 size: 16 residues. The CDR3 spells CASRPGGVPNTGELFF. The sequenced CDR3 bases are TGTGCCAGTAGGCCTGGGGGGGTCCCGAACACCGGGGAG. Based on the CDR3 plus reference TRBV19 and TRBJ2-2, the full variable domain is DGGITQSPKYLFRKEGQNVTLSCEQNLNHDAMYWYRQDPGQGLRLIYYSQIVNDFQKGDIAEGYSVSREKKESFPLTVTSAQKNPTAFYLCASRPGGVPNTGELFFGEGSRLTVL.

A remark on this clone: Read coverage stops 3 residues before the CDR3 terminus; the germline J gene supplies the remainder. The V call is TRBV20-1, the J call TRBJ2-7, with 12 bases that match TRBD2. This CDR3 has 14 amino acids. V shed 7 bases and J 4 bases; nucleotides not matched to a gene: 8. Germline V gene lookup returns CDR1 DFQATT and CDR2 SNEGSKA (reference sequence). CDR3 in amino acids: CSVPGTSGLYEQYF. CDR3 DNA, as far as it was read: TGCAGTGTTCCCGGGACTAGCGGGCTTTACGAG.

On this clone: The junction and the germline gene differ at one end; a read error may be behind it. The read falls 3 residues short of the CDR3 end, and the missing part is taken from the germline J gene. The rearrangement joins TRBV7-9 to TRBJ2-3, with D unclear. There are 15 residues in the CDR3. Per the germline V gene, CDR1 is SEHNR and CDR2 is FQNEAQ (reference sequence). The CDR3 DNA, read in part, is TGTGCCAGCAGCTTAATGGTGGGCCACACAGCTACG. Translating it yields CASSLMVGHTAT. The whole CDR3 sequence reads CASSLMVGHTATQYF.

A remark on this clone: Coverage ceases 3 residues before the CDR3 finishes, and the germline J gene fills in the end. The chain links TRBV7-8 to TRBJ2-1; 7 bases agree with TRBD2. CDR3 size: 16 residues. The junction had 4 bases not matched to a gene; V was cut back by 2 bases and J by 0 bases. In germline, CDR1 is SGHVS, CDR2 FQNEAQ. CDR3 DNA (partial): TGTGCCAGCAGCTTACTCGGCGGGAGCTCCTACAATGAG. This codes for CASSLLGGSSYNE. The entire CDR3 reads CASSLLGGSSYNEQFF.

CDR3 sequence: CASSLVGGSTEAFF. Partial CDR3 DNA: TGTGCCAGCAGCTTAGTGGGGGGGTCCACTGAA. The chain links TRBV7-9 to TRBJ1-1; a weak D match, TRBD1 (5 bases). The read finishes 3 residues shy of the CDR3 end, and the germline J gene is used to complete it. The CDR3 extends over 14 amino acids. From germline, CDR1 is SEHNR and CDR2 FQNEAQ (reference sequence). Trimming shortened V by 1 base and J by 4 bases, and 10 bases separated the two germline ends.

Points on this clone: The CDR3 end falls 3 residues outside the read, so it is completed with the germline J gene. This sequence joins TRBV5-1 and TRBJ2-1, with 9 bases matching TRBD1. The CDR3 loop spans 15 amino acids. V shed 4 bases, J shed 4 bases, and the junction held 6 bases outside the gene matches. Looked up from germline, CDR1 is SGHRS and CDR2 is YFSETQ. The CDR3 spells CASSPGGTGYNEQFF. Partial CDR3 DNA: TGCGCCAGCAGCCCCGGCGGGACAGGGTACAATGAG. Variable domain in full (rest from reference TRBV5-1 and TRBJ2-1): KAGVTQTPRYLIKTRGQQVTLSCSPISGHRSVSWYQQTPGQGLQFLFEYFSETQRNKGNFPGRFSGRQFSNSRSEMNVSTLELGDSALYLCASSPGGTGYNEQFFGPGTRLTVL.

The CDR3 DNA, read in part, is TGTGCCAGTAGTAAAGCGGCGGAGGTAGGCAAAAACATT. Protein: CASSKAAEVGKNI. The full CDR3 protein reads CASSKAAEVGKNIQYF. The rearrangement links TRBV19 to TRBJ2-4, with a weak D call TRBD2 (5 bases). From the germline J gene comes the end of the CDR3, since the read stops 3 residues before it. CDR1 and CDR2 from the germline V gene are LNHDA and SQIVND (reference sequence). The germline V and J ends were trimmed by 4 bases and 3 bases, with 16 bases remaining between them. The CDR3 is made up of 16 amino acids.

On this clone: Read data end 3 residues before the CDR3 end; the end is taken from the germline J gene. The chain carries TRBV18 and TRBJ2-7; 7 bases align to TRBD1. The germline V gene has CDR1 KGHSH and CDR2 LQKENI. Trimming cost V 5 bases and J 2 bases; bases outside gene matches: 6. The CDR3 extends over 14 amino acids. CDR3 sequence: CASSDRVYPYEQYF. The part of the CDR3 DNA that was read is TGTGCCAGCTCAGACAGGGTATATCCCTACGAG. The full variable domain, in which reference TRBV18 and TRBJ2-7 provide the parts outside the CDR3, is NAGVMQNPRHLVRRRGQEARLRCSPMKGHSHVYWYRQLPEEGLKFMVYLQKENIIDESGMPKERFSAEFPKEGPSILRIQQVVRGDSAAYFCASSDRVYPYEQYFGPGTRLTVT.